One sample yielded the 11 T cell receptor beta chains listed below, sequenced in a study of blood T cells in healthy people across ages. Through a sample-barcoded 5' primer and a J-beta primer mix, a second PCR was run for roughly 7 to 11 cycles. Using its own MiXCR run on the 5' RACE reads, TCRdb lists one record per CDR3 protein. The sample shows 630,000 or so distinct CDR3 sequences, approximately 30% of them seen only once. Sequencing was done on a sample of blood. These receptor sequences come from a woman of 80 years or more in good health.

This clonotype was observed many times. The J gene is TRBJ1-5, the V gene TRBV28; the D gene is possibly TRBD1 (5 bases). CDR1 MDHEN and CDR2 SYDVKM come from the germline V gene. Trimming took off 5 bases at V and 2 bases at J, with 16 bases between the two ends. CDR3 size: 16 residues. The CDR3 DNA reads TGTGCCAGCAGTCCTAGGGGTGCCGGGGGCAATCAGCCCCAGCATTTT. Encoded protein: CASSPRGAGGNQPQHF.

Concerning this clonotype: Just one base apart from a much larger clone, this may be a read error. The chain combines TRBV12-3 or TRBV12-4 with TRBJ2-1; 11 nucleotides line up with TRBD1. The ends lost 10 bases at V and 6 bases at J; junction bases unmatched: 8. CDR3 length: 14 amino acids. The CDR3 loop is CANTPGQGVNEQFF. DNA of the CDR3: TGTGCCAACACCCCGGGACAGGGGGTCAATGAGCAGTTCTTC.

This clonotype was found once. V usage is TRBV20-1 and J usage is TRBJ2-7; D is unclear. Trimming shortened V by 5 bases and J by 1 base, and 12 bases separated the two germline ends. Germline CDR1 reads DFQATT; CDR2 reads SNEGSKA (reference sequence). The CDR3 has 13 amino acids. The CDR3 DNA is TGCAGTGCTGGCCGGACGGATTCCTACGAGCAGTACTTC. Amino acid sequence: CSAGRTDSYEQYF.

The CDR3 bases are TGTGCCAGCAGTTACTCGTCAGGGCGGGGGGGCATGAATGAGCAGTTCTTC. This encodes CASSYSSGRGGMNEQFF. The chain links TRBV6-5 to TRBJ2-1; the match to TRBD2 covers 9 bases. Trimming at V came to 0 bases and at J to 7 bases, leaving 10 bases not matched to a gene. Germline V gene lookup returns CDR1 MNHEY and CDR2 SVGAGI. The CDR3 is made up of 17 amino acids.

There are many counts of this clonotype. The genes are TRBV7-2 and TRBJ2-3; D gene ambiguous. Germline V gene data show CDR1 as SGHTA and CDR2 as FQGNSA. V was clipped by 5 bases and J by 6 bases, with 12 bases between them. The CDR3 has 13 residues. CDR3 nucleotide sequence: TGTGCCAGCAGCCAGCAGTTCGGGGATACGCAGTATTTT. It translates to CASSQQFGDTQYF.

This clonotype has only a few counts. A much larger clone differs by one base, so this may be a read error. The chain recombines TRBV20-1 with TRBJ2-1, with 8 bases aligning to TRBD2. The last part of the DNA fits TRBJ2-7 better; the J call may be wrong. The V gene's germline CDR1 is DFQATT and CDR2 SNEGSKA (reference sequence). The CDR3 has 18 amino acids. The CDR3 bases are TGCAGTGCTAGTAAACCTATGTCCACAGCGGGGGCCTACAATGAGCAGTACTTC. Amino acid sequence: CSASKPMSTAGAYNEQYF.

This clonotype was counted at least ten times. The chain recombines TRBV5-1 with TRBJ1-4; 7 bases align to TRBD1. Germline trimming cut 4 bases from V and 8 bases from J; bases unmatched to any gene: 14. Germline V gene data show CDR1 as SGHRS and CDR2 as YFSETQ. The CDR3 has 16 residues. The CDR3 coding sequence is TGCGCCAGCAGCCCGGGGGACAGTCGGACGTACGAAAAACTGTTTTTT. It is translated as CASSPGDSRTYEKLFF.

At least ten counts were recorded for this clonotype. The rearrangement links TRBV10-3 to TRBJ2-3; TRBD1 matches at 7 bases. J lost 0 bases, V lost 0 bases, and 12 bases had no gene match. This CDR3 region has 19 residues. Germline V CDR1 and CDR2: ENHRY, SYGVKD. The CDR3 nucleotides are TGTGCCATCAGTGAGTCGATGGGACAGAAAATGTTCAGCACAGATACGCAGTATTTT. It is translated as CAISESMGQKMFSTDTQYF.

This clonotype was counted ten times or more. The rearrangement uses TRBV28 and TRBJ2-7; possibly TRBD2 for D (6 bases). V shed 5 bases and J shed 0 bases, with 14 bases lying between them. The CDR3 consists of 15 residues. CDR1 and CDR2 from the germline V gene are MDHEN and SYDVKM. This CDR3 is CASSRGTQSSYEQYF. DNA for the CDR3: TGTGCCAGCAGTCGTGGGACTCAAAGCTCCTACGAGCAGTACTTC.

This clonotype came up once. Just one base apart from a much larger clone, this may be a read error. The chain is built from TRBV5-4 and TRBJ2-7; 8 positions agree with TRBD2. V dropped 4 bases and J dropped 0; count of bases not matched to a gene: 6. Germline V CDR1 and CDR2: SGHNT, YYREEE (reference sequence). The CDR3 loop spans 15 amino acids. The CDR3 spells CASSQSGSYSYEQYF. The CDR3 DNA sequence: TGTGCCAGCAGCCAAAGCGGGAGTTACTCCTACGAGCAGTACTTC.

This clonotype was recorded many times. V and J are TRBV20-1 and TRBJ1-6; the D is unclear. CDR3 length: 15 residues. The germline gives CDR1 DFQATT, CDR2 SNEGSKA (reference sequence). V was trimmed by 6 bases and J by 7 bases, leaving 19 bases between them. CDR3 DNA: TGCAGTGCCCACGAGGAGGGCCTCTGGAATTCACCCCTCCACTTT. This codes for CSAHEEGLWNSPLHF.